The 5 T cell receptor beta chains given below trace back to one sample, sequenced in a study of cytomegalovirus exposure and HLA in healthy donors. The primer mix had 60 Vbeta and 13 Jbeta primers. Clones were read by immunoSEQ multiplex PCR, and TCRdb kept only the in-frame ones, dropping some. The repertoire consists of about 120,000 clones, with 77% occurring once and the leading ten covering roughly 3.5%. Sequenced sample: PBMCs. Receptors were obtained from a human donor in good health.

The rearrangement uses TRBV10-2 and TRBJ1-4; TRBD1 is a possible D gene (5 bases). This CDR3 has 14 amino acids. Trimming shortened V by 4 bases and J by 6 bases, and 12 bases separated the two germline ends. The V gene's germline CDR1 is WSHSY and CDR2 SAAADI. The CDR3 region is CASSGQLRYEKLFF. CDR3 in DNA: TGCGCCAGCAGTGGACAGCTTAGATATGAAAAACTGTTTTTT.

This clone appeared a few times. The chain has TRBV11-1 and TRBJ2-2; weak D call: TRBD1 (5 bases). Germline assignment: CDR1 SGHAT and CDR2 FQDESV (reference sequence). The CDR3 extends over 14 amino acids. Deletions cut 4 bases from V and 6 bases from J, with 12 bases between. Written as DNA, the CDR3 is TGTGCCAGCAGCTCCCCCAGGGTGGCCGGGGAGCTGTTTTTT. Its translation: CASSSPRVAGELFF.

This clone showed up just a few times. The V and J genes are TRBV5-4 and TRBJ2-5; 8 bases align to TRBD2. The trim removed 3 bases at V and 9 bases at J, leaving 4 bases unmatched. Germline V gene sequence: CDR1 SGHNT, CDR2 YYREEE (reference sequence). The CDR3 runs 12 residues. The DNA for the CDR3 is TGTGCCAGCAGCTCCTACGGGGGGGCCCAGTACTTC. Translating gives CASSSYGGAQYF.

The J gene is TRBJ1-2, the V gene TRBV28; TRBD1 might be the D (5 bases). Trimming cost V 6 bases and J 7 bases, with 18 bases left between them. The CDR3 contains 14 residues. CDR1 and CDR2 (germline): MDHEN, SYDVKM. CDR3 DNA: TGTGCCAGCAGGGACGCCGGGGGAGGTGGTGGCTACACCTTC. This sequence encodes CASRDAGGGGGYTF.

The genes are TRBV7-9 and TRBJ2-1; D remains unclear. Germline assignment: CDR1 SEHNR and CDR2 FQNEAQ (reference sequence). V gave up 3 bases and J gave up 5 bases, with 5 bases separating them. The CDR3 extends over 12 amino acids. CDR3 sequence reads: CASSLVDNEQFF. CDR3 nucleotides: TGTGCCAGCAGCTTGGTAGACAATGAGCAGTTCTTC.